This T cell receptor beta chain is drawn from a study of T cells in Graves' hyperthyroidism and ophthalmopathy. Those patients with uncontrolled infection, other autoimmune disease, pregnancy or lactation were excluded. There are 15 residues in the CDR3. Trimming took 2 bases from V and 4 from J, leaving 16 bases between them. In germline, CDR1 is DFQATT, CDR2 SNEGSKA (reference sequence). Amplification targeted TCR beta CDR3 regions from RNA transcripts. First-round RT-PCR with HTBI primers amplified the TCR CDR3 region. In TCRdb, the multiplex PCR reads were re-called with MiXCR into one record per CDR3 protein. Counted here are around 580,000 distinct CDR3 sequences, approximately 44% occurring once; the ten biggest clones make up approximately 7.5%.

The sequence was collected from a young woman with Graves' hyperthyroidism. The source material was peripheral blood or thyroid tissue (not recorded which). This sequence joins TRBV20-1 and TRBJ2-3; D possibly uses TRBD1 or TRBD2 (5 bases each). CDR3 residues: CSARSRDPTPDTQYF. The CDR3 coding sequence is TGCAGTGCTAGATCCCGGGACCCCACCCCAGATACGCAGTATTTT.